This entry describes one TCR beta chain. Its antigen is not known. Amplified regions were TCR beta CDR3 sequences from RNA transcripts. Carried out on the TCR CDR3, a first-round RT-PCR used the HTBI primer set. TCRdb passed the multiplex PCR reads through MiXCR, listing each CDR3 protein once. The sample includes about 640,000 distinct CDR3 sequences, under 25% of them seen just once. The CDR3 is 13 amino acids. Germline CDR1 reads MNHEY; CDR2 reads SMNVEV (reference sequence). The V gene lost 6 bases and the J gene lost 6 bases, with 15 bases spanning the gap. The source of the PBMCs was over 8.5 ml of fresh peripheral blood. This specimen belongs to a study of T cells in Graves' hyperthyroidism and ophthalmopathy. Study outcomes and limitations: A median approximately 6.5 months before onset, the model predicted ophthalmopathy.

The clonotype was recovered from a man aged 30 to 45 with Graves' ophthalmopathy. The chain carries TRBV27 and TRBJ2-7; D tentatively fits TRBD1 or TRBD2 (6 bases each). The specimen was blood. The CDR3 reads CASRGGLTGEQYF. DNA for the CDR3: TGTGCCAGCAGGGGGGGCCTTACGGGCGAGCAGTACTTC.